Following are 14 T cell receptor beta chains from one sample sequenced in a study of T cell repertoires in cytomegalovirus infection. TCRdb re-called the reads with MiXCR, one entry per CDR3 protein. The sample has a few hundred thousand distinct CDR3 sequences, more than 8% seen once. Sequenced material: PBMCs. These receptors were collected from a human donor in good health (CMV status not recorded). Some clones in this sample may be carry-over from other donors' samples.

CDR3 bases: TGCGCCAGCAGCCTACTTCCAGGGCTTTCGGGCACAGATACGCAGTATTTT. It codes for CASSLLPGLSGTDTQYF. The rearrangement uses TRBV4-3 and TRBJ2-3, with D possibly being TRBD1 (5 bases). The length of the CDR3 is 17 residues. Germline CDR1 and CDR2: LGHNA and YSLEER. V was shortened by 4 bases and J by 1 base, with 18 bases between the two germline ends.

This clonotype was observed at least ten times. J is TRBJ2-7 and V is TRBV10-3; D gene uncertain. The V and J ends lost 3 bases and 6 bases respectively, with 21 bases between them. The CDR3 contains 16 residues. CDR1 and CDR2 from the germline V gene are ENHRY and SYGVKD. The DNA for the CDR3 is TGTGCCATCAGTGAAGAGGCTCCGGTGCGGCCCTCCGAGCAGTACTTC. Translating it yields CAISEEAPVRPSEQYF.

The table lists this clonotype with a few counts. The chain combines TRBV20-1 with TRBJ2-7; TRBD2 matches at 9 bases. Germline CDR1 reads DFQATT; CDR2 reads SNEGSKA (reference sequence). The CDR3 is made up of 15 amino acids. V trimming: 3 bases; J trimming: 0 bases; junction bases outside the gene matches: 6. Here the CDR3 DNA reads TGCAGTGCTAGGAACCTAGCGGGGAGCTCCTACGAGCAGTACTTC. Its protein is CSARNLAGSSYEQYF.

The chain has TRBV6-2 or TRBV6-3 and TRBJ1-2; D unclear. CDR1 MNHEY and CDR2 SVGEGT come from the germline V gene. The CDR3 runs 12 residues. V was cut by 6 bases and J by 7 bases, with 12 bases left in between. The chain's CDR3 is CASSTSYVGYTF. The CDR3 DNA reads as TGTGCCAGCAGCACTTCTTATGTTGGCTACACCTTC.

This clonotype was seen more than once but under ten times. J is TRBJ2-4 and V is TRBV14; the D is unclear. From germline, CDR1 is SGHDN and CDR2 FVKESK. This CDR3 comprises 12 residues. The germline V and J ends were trimmed by 3 bases and 7 bases, with 7 bases remaining between them. CDR3 sequence (DNA): TGTGCCAGCAGCCAGGCCAGGAACATTCAGTACTTC. This encodes CASSQARNIQYF.

J is TRBJ1-6 and V is TRBV25-1; no clear D. Deletions cut 6 bases from V and 7 bases from J, with 7 bases between. Germline V lookup: CDR1 MGHDK, CDR2 SYGVNS. This CDR3 has 12 amino acids. For the CDR3, the DNA is TGTGCCAGCAGGAAAGAAAATTCACCCCTCCACTTT. It is translated as CASRKENSPLHF.

The chain recombines TRBV24-1 with TRBJ1-5, with 7 bases aligning to TRBD1. The ends lost 2 bases at V and 5 bases at J; junction bases unmatched: 5. The CDR3 has 15 amino acids. In germline, CDR1 is KGHDR, CDR2 SFDVKD. CDR3 loop: CATSDSGGIHQPQHF. For the CDR3, the DNA is TGTGCCACCAGTGATTCAGGGGGAATCCATCAGCCCCAGCATTTT.

This clonotype was observed at least ten times. This chain links TRBV7-8 with TRBJ2-3, with 9 bases that match TRBD2. Germline loops: CDR1 SGHVS, CDR2 FQNEAQ. The CDR3 has 17 amino acids. The V and J ends lost 7 bases and 2 bases, in that order; junction bases with no gene match: 13. The CDR3 DNA reads TGTGCCAGCACCCTAGAGAGGTCTAGCGGGACCACAGATACGCAGTATTTT. Protein sequence: CASTLERSSGTTDTQYF.

By sample fraction, this clonotype is medium-sized. The V gene is TRBV11-2, the J gene TRBJ2-7, with a weak D call TRBD1 (5 bases). Trimming removed 0 bases at V and 5 bases at J, with 11 bases between. This CDR3 contains 14 residues. Germline CDR1 reads SGHAT; CDR2 reads FQNNGV. The CDR3 sequence is CASSLDRVTHEQYF. CDR3 bases: TGTGCCAGCAGCTTAGACAGGGTCACCCACGAGCAGTACTTC.

This clonotype has ten or more counts. The V and J genes are TRBV6-2 or TRBV6-3 and TRBJ2-7; D unclear. CDR1 and CDR2 from the germline V gene are MNHEY and SVGEGT. The CDR3 loop spans 13 amino acids. With 0 bases removed from V and 3 bases from J, the gap between germline ends came to 6 bases. CDR3 coding DNA: TGTGCCAGCAGTTACTCGATTTTCTACGAGCAGTACTTC. Translation: CASSYSIFYEQYF.

The rearrangement joins TRBV20-1 to TRBJ2-7, with unresolved D. This CDR3 contains 12 residues. Germline loops: CDR1 DFQATT, CDR2 SNEGSKA (reference sequence). The ends were cut back, 5 bases at V and 3 bases at J, with 11 bases in the middle. The CDR3 loop is CSAGSLFYEQYF. Here the CDR3 DNA reads TGCAGTGCTGGCTCTTTGTTCTACGAGCAGTACTTC.

For this clonotype: A much bigger clone sits one base away, suggesting this may be a read error. The chain uses TRBV2 and TRBJ1-2; D unclear. Germline lookup yields CDR1 SNHLY and CDR2 FYNNEI. The germline V and J ends were trimmed by 2 bases and 7 bases, with 5 bases remaining between them. The CDR3 extends over 11 amino acids. Here the CDR3 DNA reads TGTGCCAGCAGTGAACCGGGTGGCTACACCTTC. Its translation is CASSEPGGYTF.

This clonotype occurred a few times. The V and J genes are TRBV29-1 and TRBJ2-7, with a weak D call TRBD1 (6 bases). V was shortened by 6 bases and J by 7 bases, with 19 bases between the two germline ends. This CDR3 is built from 13 residues. CDR1 and CDR2 from the germline V gene are SQVTM and ANQGSEA. The CDR3 coding sequence is TGCAGCGTCGCCAGCCACCGGGACACAGAGCAGTACTTC. This gives the protein CSVASHRDTEQYF.

CDR3: CASSPEPGQGTYGYTF. The CDR3 DNA follows: TGTGCCAGCAGTCCTGAACCGGGACAGGGGACCTATGGCTACACCTTC. The V call is TRBV27, the J call TRBJ1-2, with 10 bases matching TRBD1. After removal of 5 bases from V and 4 bases from J, the junction contained 10 bases not matched to a gene. Germline V lookup: CDR1 MNHEY, CDR2 SMNVEV (reference sequence). The CDR3 sequence is 16 residues long.